This TCR beta chain was recorded in a study of T cells in Graves' hyperthyroidism and ophthalmopathy (dated by TCRdb to the late 2010s). Context from the whole study: Peripheral blood was collected at initial diagnosis, before any treatment. According to the paper, TCR Vbeta CDR3 sequencing was carried out on over 130 peripheral blood samples, which came from about 45 ophthalmopathy, around 75 hyperthyroidism and about 17 progressor patients. For training and testing, the roughly 97 patients in the discovery cohort were randomly divided in a 7:3 ratio. In addition, the study compared T-cell repertoires in thyroid tissue and in blood from five to seven Graves' hyperthyroidism patients. Prospective prediction of ophthalmopathy was tested in an independent validation cohort consisting of 18 hyperthyroidism patients and around 16 patients who later progressed to ophthalmopathy. TCR V-J signatures able to tell the groups apart were searched for in a discovery cohort of 95 or so patients, of whom more than 40 had Graves' ophthalmopathy and more than 55 had stable Graves' hyperthyroidism. After blood sampling, hyperthyroidism patients were treated with methimazole at a starting dose of 30 mg daily, and ophthalmopathy patients were treated with high-dose intravenous methylprednisolone.

There are many counts of this clonotype. Its target antigen remains unknown. Base qualities are not provided; no much larger clone lies one nucleotide away. Overall study outcomes, separate from this receptor: Most expanded thyroid clonotypes (frequency above 0.001) were also found in blood, which suggests that blood repertoires may mirror thyroid immune responses. Sample size was not statistically predetermined, and investigators were not blinded to group allocation. In validation, the model predicted progression to ophthalmopathy a median of 6.5 months before onset, with approximately 70% sensitivity and 72.22% specificity. A 13 V-J signature model separated ophthalmopathy from stable hyperthyroidism, with around 90% sensitivity and roughly 81% specificity in cross-validation and 80%/75% in testing.

TCR beta CDR3 regions were amplified from RNA transcripts. A first-round RT-PCR of the TCR CDR3 used the HTBI primer set with the Qiagen OneStep RT-PCR kit. The libraries were constructed in a second round of multiplex PCR and then size-selected and purified. Libraries were sequenced paired-end with 100 bp reads on an Illumina HiSeq2000. On the study's bioinformatics: SOAPnuke was used to process the raw data, removing reads that contained adapters or uncalled bases, had a mean Phred below 15, or lacked an exact match to the constant primer or identifier. High-quality paired reads were merged using COPE v1.2.5, and each unique nucleotide sequence was defined as a clonotype. Clonotypes were aligned to IMGT TRBV, TRBD and TRBJ reference segments using MiTCR v1.1. The analysis was restricted to V-J combinations with a frequency above 0.0001, which together covered roughly 99% of the repertoires. A TCS score was defined as the ratio of F50 (clonal expansion) to E x V (chaos), with BLOSUM62-based TCRdist applied between CDR3 peptides within each V-J. Welch's t-statistics and random forest reduced fewer than 550 V-J features to roughly 13, which were used in a naive Bayes classifier (R e1071). TCRdb reprocessed the public reads (quality trimming at Q25 with fastp, clone calling with MiXCR) and kept in-frame beta chains. Each CDR3 protein appears once, grouped with its most common genes and DNA. TCRdb's processing, not the study's, gives the V and J calls here. The sample profile shows hundreds of thousands of distinct CDR3 sequences; about a sixth of them were found once. Over 7.5% of the sample belongs to the ten largest clones.

Stable Graves' hyperthyroidism was defined as the absence of progression to ophthalmopathy over 18 months of follow-up. The hyperthyroidism patients were between 18 and 65 years old and newly diagnosed, with a disease duration of less than 2 months. The study excluded patients with uncontrolled infections, other autoimmune diseases, pregnancy or lactation. Diagnoses were established on the basis of clinical symptoms, serum thyroxine and TRAb, thyroid ultrasound, and orbital computed tomography. PBMCs were isolated from approximately 10 ml of fresh peripheral blood by Ficoll-Paque density gradient centrifugation. Total RNA was extracted using Trizol reagent, and RNA quality was assessed on an Agilent 2100 Bioanalyzer. Trimming at the junction amounts to 2 bases on V and 0 bases on J, and the germline ends lie 7 bases apart. The CDR3 has 14 amino acids, counting the end cysteine and phenylalanine. The CDR3 DNA has 42 bases and is translated from base 1. CDR1 is given as SNHLY and CDR2 as FYNNEI, both from the germline V gene.

The origin of this receptor is a woman aged 18-35 years with Graves' hyperthyroidism. Sequenced material: blood. The rearrangement combines TRBV2 with TRBJ1-2; the D gene is not confidently resolved. The CDR3 corresponds to CASSENGANYGYTF. DNA sequence: TGTGCCAGCAGTGAAAATGGAGCTAACTATGGCTACACCTTC. Beyond the CDR3, the reference TRBV2 and TRBJ1-2 genes provide the residues; the full variable domain reads: EPEVTQTPSHQVTQMGQEVILRCVPISNHLYFYWYRQILGQKVEFLVSFYNNEISEKSEIFDDQFSVERPDGSNFTLKIRSTKLEDSAMYFCASSENGANYGYTFGSGTRLTVV.